This T cell receptor (beta chain) is from a study of cytomegalovirus exposure and HLA in healthy donors. Study summary: The study placed 80% to 90% of its roughly 400 genotyped donors in the Caucasian-associated ancestry cluster.

On this clone itself: Antigen: not known.

CDR1 is SGHRS, CDR2 YFSETQ, per germline. The CDR3 is 16 residues long. V was clipped by 5 bases and J by 5 bases; unmatched bases: 10. Study findings and constraints: Roughly uniform depth of sequencing across donors was assumed in presence/absence analyses. Exclusion applied to some V segments, including TRBV6-2 and TRBV6-3, as they were indistinguishable.

This PCR relied on a set of 60 Vbeta primers and 13 Jbeta primers. TCRdb keeps only in-frame clones here, not all; method: immunoSEQ multiplex PCR. The repertoire table contains some 110,000 clones. Sequencing was performed on PBMCs. The chain joins TRBV5-1 to TRBJ2-2; TRBD2 aligns across 9 bases. The receptor was isolated from a middle-aged man in good health and CMV-seropositive. CDR3 amino acids: CASRVSSGKVTGELFF. Written as DNA, the CDR3 is TGCGCCAGCAGGGTATCTAGCGGGAAAGTAACCGGGGAGCTGTTTTTT.